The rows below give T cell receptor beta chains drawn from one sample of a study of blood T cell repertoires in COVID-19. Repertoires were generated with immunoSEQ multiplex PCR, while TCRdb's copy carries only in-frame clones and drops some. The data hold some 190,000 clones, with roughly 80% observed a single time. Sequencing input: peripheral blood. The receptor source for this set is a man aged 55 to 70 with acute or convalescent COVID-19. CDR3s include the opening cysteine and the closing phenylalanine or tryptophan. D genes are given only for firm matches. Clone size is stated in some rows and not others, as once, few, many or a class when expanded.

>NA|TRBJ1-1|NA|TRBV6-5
CASSSRVSGTEAFF
TGTGCCAGTAGCTCCAGGGTCTCGGGCACTGAAGCTTTCTTT
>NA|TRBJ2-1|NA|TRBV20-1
CSVSNNNEQFF
TGCAGTGTATCGAACAACAATGAGCAGTTCTTC
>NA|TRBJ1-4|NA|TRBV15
CATSRAATNEKLFF
TGTGCCACCAGCAGAGCAGCAACTAATGAAAAACTGTTTTTT
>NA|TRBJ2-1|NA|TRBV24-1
CATSHPGLGSEQFF
TGTGCCACCAGCCACCCGGGACTCGGTTCGGAGCAGTTCTTC
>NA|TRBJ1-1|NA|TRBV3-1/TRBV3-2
CASSLGRGNTEAFF
TGTGCCAGCAGCCTGGGCAGGGGGAACACTGAAGCTTTCTTT
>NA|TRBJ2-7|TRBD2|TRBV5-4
CASSLGGGGAAEQYF
TGTGCCAGCAGCTTGGGCGGCGGGGGGGCCGCAGAGCAGTACTTC
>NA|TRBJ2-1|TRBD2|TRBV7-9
CASSLLSGDDEQFF
TGTGCCAGCAGCCTTCTTAGCGGGGATGATGAGCAGTTCTTC
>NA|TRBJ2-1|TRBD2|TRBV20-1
CSANEGLAGWGSYNEQFF
TGCAGTGCTAATGAGGGACTAGCGGGGTGGGGCTCCTACAATGAGCAGTTCTTC
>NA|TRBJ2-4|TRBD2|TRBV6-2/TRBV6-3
CASSPSAGRFNF
TGTGCCAGCAGTCCCTCAGCGGGGAGATTTAACTTC
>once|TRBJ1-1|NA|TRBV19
CASSAGDLMNTEAFF
TGTGCCAGTAGTGCAGGGGACCTAATGAACACTGAAGCTTTCTTT
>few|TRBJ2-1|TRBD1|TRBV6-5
CASSRDSSYNEQFF
TGTGCCAGCAGTCGGGACAGCTCCTACAATGAGCAGTTCTTC
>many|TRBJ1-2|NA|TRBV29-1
CSGATGMGGYTF
TGCAGCGGCGCTACAGGGATGGGGGGCTACACCTTC
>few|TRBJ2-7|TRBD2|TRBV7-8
CASSLVAGGGYEQYF
TGTGCCAGCAGCTTAGTAGCGGGAGGCGGCTACGAGCAGTACTTC
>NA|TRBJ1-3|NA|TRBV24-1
CAATTNTGSGNTIYF
TGTGCCGCCACGACTAATACAGGGTCTGGAAACACCATATATTTT
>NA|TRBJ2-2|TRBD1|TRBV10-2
CASSGTGGTAGELFF
TGCGCCAGCAGTGGGACAGGGGGTACGGCCGGGGAGCTGTTTTTT
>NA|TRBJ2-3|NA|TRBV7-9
CASSLSRTDTQYF
TGTGCCAGCAGCTTAAGCCGCACAGATACGCAGTATTTT
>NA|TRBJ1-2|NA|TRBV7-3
CASTLKGGAPNYGYTF
TGTGCCAGCACCCTAAAGGGGGGGGCGCCCAACTATGGCTACACCTTC
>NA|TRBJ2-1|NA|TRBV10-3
CAIRAQVSYNEQFF
TGTGCCATCAGGGCACAGGTCTCCTACAATGAGCAGTTCTTC
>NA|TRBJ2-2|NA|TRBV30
CAWRAAYGGELFF
TGTGCCTGGAGAGCGGCTTATGGCGGGGAGCTGTTTTTT
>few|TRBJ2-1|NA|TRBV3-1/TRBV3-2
CASSQGPGFEQFF
TGTGCCAGCAGCCAAGGGCCCGGGTTTGAGCAGTTCTTC
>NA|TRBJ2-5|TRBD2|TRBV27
CASSLLRGGRETQYF
TGTGCCAGCAGTTTATTGCGGGGGGGCCGTGAGACCCAGTACTTC
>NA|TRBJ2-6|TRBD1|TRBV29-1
CSVEEGQESSGANVLTF
TGCAGCGTTGAAGAGGGACAGGAAAGCTCTGGGGCCAACGTCCTGACTTTC
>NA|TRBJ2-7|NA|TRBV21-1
CASSTRSGSAPYEQYF
TGTGCCAGCAGCACCCGGAGCGGGAGCGCCCCCTACGAGCAGTACTTC
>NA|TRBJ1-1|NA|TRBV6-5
CASRSGDGTEAFF
TGTGCCAGCAGATCGGGGGACGGCACTGAAGCTTTCTTT
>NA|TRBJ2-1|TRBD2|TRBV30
CAWGAGTSVYNEQFF
TGTGCCTGGGGTGCCGGGACTAGCGTCTACAATGAGCAGTTCTTC
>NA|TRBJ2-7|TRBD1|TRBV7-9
CASSPPDRVAYEQYF
TGTGCCAGCAGCCCGCCGGACAGGGTTGCCTACGAGCAGTACTTC
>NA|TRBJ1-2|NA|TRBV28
CASSLRTGISSNYGYTF
TGTGCCAGCAGTTTACGTACGGGGATATCATCTAACTATGGCTACACCTTC
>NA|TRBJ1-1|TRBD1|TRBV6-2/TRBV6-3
CASSYKQGRLFTEAFF
TGTGCCAGCAGTTACAAACAGGGGAGGTTGTTCACTGAAGCTTTCTTT
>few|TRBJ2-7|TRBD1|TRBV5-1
CASTLQPGTGNYEQYF
TGCGCCAGCACCCTCCAGCCGGGGACAGGGAACTACGAGCAGTACTTC
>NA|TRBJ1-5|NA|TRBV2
CASSGSRGRQPQHF
TGTGCCAGCAGTGGGTCTCGGGGGAGGCAGCCCCAGCATTTT
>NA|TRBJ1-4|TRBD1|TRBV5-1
CASRTGDNEKLFF
TGCGCCAGCAGAACAGGGGATAATGAAAAACTGTTTTTT
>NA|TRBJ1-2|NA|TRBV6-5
CASSYPQGYGYTF
TGTGCCAGCAGTTACCCCCAGGGCTATGGCTACACCTTC
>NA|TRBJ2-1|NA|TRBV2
CAFRRQTSYNEQFF
TGTGCCTTTCGAAGACAAACTTCCTACAATGAGCAGTTCTTC
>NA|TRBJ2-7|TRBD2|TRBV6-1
CASSEFGGGPYEQYF
TGTGCCAGCAGTGAATTTGGGGGAGGGCCCTACGAGCAGTACTTC
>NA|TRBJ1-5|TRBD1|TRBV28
CASSMTGRQPQHF
TGTGCCAGCAGTATGACAGGGAGACAGCCCCAGCATTTT
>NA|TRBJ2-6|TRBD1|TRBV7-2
CASSQQGSGANVLTF
TGTGCCAGCAGCCAACAGGGGAGTGGGGCCAACGTCCTGACTTTC
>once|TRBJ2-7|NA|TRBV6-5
CASISGSTYEQYF
TGTGCCAGCATCAGCGGATCGACCTACGAGCAGTACTTC
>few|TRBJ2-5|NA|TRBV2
CASRGGALETQYF
TGTGCCAGCAGGGGGGGGGCTCTGGAGACCCAGTACTTC
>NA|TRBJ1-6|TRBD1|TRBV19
CASSTTGGIGSPLHF
TGTGCCAGTAGCACCACAGGGGGCATCGGGTCACCCCTCCACTTT
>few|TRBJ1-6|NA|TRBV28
CASSYFVSDSPLHF
TGTGCCAGCAGTTACTTTGTTTCGGATTCACCCCTCCACTTT